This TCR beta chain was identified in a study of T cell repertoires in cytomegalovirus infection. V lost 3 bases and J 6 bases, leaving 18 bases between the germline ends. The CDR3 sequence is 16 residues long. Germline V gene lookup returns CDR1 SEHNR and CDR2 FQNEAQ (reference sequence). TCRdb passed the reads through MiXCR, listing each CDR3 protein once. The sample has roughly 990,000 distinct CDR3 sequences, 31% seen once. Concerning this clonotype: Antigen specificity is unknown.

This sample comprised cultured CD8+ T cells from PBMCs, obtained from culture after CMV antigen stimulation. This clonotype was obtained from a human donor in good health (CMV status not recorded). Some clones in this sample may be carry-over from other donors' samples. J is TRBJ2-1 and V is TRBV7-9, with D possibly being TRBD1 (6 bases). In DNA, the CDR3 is TGTGCCAGCAGCTTTGTGGGGGCCTTCCTTTTCAATGAGCAGTTCTTC. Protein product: CASSFVGAFLFNEQFF.